The sequence of this TCR beta chain was determined in a study of OX40 agonist ivuxolimab in advanced cancers. Study at large: Every 2 weeks, ivuxolimab was infused into the patients intravenously at between 0.01 and 10 mg/kg. In three patients, partial responses were observed, one with hepatocellular carcinoma and two with cutaneous melanoma.

Autoimmune disease history or systemic immunosuppression excluded patients. TCRdb's copy holds only in-frame clones and misses some; the assay was immunoSEQ multiplex PCR. The sample includes 55,000 to 85,000 clones, about 80% of them seen just once. Specimen: CD4+ or CD8+ T cells sorted from blood, collected in a trial of the OX40 agonist ivuxolimab. The receptor was isolated from an adult with an advanced solid tumor such as melanoma, head and neck, liver or kidney cancer.

Here the CDR3 reads CASSLGQGAQEQYF. The CDR3 nucleotides read TGTGCCAGCAGCTTAGGACAGGGGGCGCAAGAGCAGTACTTC. The J gene is TRBJ2-7, the V gene TRBV7-6; 10 bases match TRBD1. This CDR3 has 14 amino acids. With 1 base clipped from V and 7 bases from J, the junction kept 4 bases outside the gene matches. Germline V lookup: CDR1 SGHVS, CDR2 FNYEAQ.